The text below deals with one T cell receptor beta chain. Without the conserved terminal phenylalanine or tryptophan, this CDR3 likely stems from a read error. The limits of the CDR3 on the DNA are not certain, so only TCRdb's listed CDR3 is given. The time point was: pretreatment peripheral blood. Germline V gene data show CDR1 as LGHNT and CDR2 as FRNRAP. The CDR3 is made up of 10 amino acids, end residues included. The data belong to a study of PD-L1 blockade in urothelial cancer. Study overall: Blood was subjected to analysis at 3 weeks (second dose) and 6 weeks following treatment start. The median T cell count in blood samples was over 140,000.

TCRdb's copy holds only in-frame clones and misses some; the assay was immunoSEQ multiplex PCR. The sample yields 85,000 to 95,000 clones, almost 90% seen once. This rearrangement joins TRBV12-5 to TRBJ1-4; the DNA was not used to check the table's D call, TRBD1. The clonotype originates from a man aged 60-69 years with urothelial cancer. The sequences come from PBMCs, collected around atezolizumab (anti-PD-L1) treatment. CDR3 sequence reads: CASALGAAFE.